This T cell receptor (beta chain) is from a study of T cells expressing NK-cell markers. One entry per CDR3 protein, without DNA, is what TCRdb gives after re-calling the 5' RACE reads. This sample contains more than 400,000 distinct CDR3 sequences. Germline V gives CDR1 DFQATT, CDR2 SNEGSKA (reference sequence). CDR3 length equals 12 residues. This receptor was obtained from a woman between 18 and 75 years old in good health. The genes are TRBV20-1 and TRBJ1-2. Source material: blood T cells: a sorted CD56 or NKG2C T cell subset, CD4+ or CD8+ T cells, or bulk PBMC T cells (not recorded which). This CDR3 reads CSGLWGGYGYTF.